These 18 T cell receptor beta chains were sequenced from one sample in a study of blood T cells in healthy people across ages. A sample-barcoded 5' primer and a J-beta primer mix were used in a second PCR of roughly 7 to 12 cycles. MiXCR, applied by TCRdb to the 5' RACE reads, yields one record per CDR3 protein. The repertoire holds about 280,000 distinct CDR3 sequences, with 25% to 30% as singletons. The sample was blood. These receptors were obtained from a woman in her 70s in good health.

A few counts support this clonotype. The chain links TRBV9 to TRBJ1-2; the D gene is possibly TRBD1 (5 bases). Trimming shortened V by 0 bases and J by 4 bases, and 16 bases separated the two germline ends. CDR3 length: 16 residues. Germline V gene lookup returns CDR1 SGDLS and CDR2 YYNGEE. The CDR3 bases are TGTGCCAGCAGCGTAGGAGAGAGCGGGAGGGGCTATGGCTACACCTTC. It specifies CASSVGESGRGYGYTF.

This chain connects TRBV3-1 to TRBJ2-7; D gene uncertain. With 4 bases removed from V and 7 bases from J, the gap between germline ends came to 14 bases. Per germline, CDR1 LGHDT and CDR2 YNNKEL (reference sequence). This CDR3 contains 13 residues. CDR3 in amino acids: CASSPRVAGEQYF. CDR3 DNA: TGTGCCAGCAGCCCTAGGGTGGCCGGGGAGCAGTACTTC.

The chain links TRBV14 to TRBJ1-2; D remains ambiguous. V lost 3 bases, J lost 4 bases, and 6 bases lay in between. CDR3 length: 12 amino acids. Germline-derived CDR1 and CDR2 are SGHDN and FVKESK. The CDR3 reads CASSQSGYGYTF. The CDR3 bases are TGTGCCAGCAGCCAGAGCGGCTATGGCTACACCTTC. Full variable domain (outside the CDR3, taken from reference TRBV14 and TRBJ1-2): EAGVTQFPSHSVIEKGQTVTLRCDPISGHDNLYWYRRVMGKEIKFLLHFVKESKQDESGMPNNRFLAERTGGTYSTLKVQPAELEDSGVYFCASSQSGYGYTFGSGTRLTVV.

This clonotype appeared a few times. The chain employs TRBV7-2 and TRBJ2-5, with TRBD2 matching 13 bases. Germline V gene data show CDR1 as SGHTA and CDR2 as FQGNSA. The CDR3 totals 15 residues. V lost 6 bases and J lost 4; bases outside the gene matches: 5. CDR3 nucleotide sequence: TGTGCCAGCAGGTCGGGACTAGCGGGAAGAGAGACCCAGTACTTC. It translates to CASRSGLAGRETQYF.

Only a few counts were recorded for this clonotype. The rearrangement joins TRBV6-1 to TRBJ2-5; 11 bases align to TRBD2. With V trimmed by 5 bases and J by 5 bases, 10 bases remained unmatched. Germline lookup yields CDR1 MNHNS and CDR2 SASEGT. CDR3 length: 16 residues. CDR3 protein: CASSQRLAGNWETQYF. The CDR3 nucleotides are TGTGCCAGCAGTCAGAGACTAGCGGGAAACTGGGAGACCCAGTACTTC.

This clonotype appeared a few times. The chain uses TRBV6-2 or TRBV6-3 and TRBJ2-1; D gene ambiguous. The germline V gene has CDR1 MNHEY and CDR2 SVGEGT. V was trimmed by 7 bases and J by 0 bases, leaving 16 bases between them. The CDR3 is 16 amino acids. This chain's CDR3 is CASTSLWDSSYNEQFF. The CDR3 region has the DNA TGTGCCAGCACTTCATTATGGGATAGCTCCTACAATGAGCAGTTCTTC.

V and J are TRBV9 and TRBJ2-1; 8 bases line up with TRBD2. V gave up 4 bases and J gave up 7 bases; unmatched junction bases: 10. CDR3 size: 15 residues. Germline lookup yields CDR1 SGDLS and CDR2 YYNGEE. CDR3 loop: CASSPRAGGWNEQFF. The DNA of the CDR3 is TGTGCCAGCAGCCCCAGGGCGGGAGGATGGAATGAGCAGTTCTTC.

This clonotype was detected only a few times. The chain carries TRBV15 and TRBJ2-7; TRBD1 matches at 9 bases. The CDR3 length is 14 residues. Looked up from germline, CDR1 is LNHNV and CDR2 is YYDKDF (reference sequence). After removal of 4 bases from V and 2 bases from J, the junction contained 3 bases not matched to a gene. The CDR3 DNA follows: TGTGCCACCAGCACCGGACAGGGGACCTACGAGCAGTACTTC. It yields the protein CATSTGQGTYEQYF.

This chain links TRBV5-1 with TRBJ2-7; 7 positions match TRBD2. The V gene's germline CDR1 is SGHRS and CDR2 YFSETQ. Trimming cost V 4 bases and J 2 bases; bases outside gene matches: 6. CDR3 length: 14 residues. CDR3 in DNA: TGCGCCAGCAGCACGGGACTATACCCCTACGAGCAGTACTTC. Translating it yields CASSTGLYPYEQYF.

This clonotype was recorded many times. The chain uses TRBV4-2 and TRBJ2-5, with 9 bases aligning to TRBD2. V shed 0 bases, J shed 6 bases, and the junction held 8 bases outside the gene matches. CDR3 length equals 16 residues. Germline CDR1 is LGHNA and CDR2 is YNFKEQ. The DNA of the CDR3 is TGTGCCAGCAGCCAAGAATGGCGGGAGGGGGGGAAGACCCAGTACTTC. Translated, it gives CASSQEWREGGKTQYF.

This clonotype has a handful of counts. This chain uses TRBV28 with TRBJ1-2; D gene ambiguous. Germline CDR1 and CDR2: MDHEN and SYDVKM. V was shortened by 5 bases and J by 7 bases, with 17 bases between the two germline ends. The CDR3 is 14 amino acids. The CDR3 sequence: CASSTRSSLSGYTF. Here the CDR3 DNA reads TGTGCCAGCAGTACACGATCGTCCCTTAGTGGCTACACCTTC.

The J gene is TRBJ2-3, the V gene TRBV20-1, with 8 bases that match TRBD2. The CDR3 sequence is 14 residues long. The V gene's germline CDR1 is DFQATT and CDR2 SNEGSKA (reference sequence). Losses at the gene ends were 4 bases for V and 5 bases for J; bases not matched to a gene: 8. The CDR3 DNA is TGCAGTGCTATCCGGGGGGGCCGAGTAGATACGCAGTATTTT. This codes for CSAIRGGRVDTQYF.

CDR3 in amino acids: CASSPDPGGRTRELFF. CDR3 sequence (DNA): TGTGCCAGCAGTCCAGATCCAGGGGGCAGGACCAGGGAGCTGTTTTTT. The chain carries TRBV27 and TRBJ2-2, with TRBD1 identical over 8 bases. The germline gives CDR1 MNHEY, CDR2 SMNVEV (reference sequence). The CDR3 loop spans 16 amino acids. Germline trimming cut 5 bases from V and 9 bases from J; bases unmatched to any gene: 14.

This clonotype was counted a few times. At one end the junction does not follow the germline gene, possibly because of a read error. The CDR3 DNA is TGTGCCACCTGCAGAGATCGCAGGGGTGAAGGCTACACCTTC. Translation gives CATCRDRRGEGYTF. This chain connects TRBV15 to TRBJ1-2; D possibly corresponds to TRBD1 (6 bases). Germline CDR1 and CDR2: LNHNV and YYDKDF (reference sequence). This CDR3 spans 14 amino acids. The complete variable domain, with remaining parts taken from reference TRBV15 and TRBJ1-2, reads DAMVIQNPRYQVTQFGKPVTLSCSQTLNHNVMYWYQQKSSQAPKLLFHYYDKDFNNEADTPDNFQSRRPNTSFCFLDIRSPGLGDTAMYLCATCRDRRGEGYTFGSGTRLTVV.

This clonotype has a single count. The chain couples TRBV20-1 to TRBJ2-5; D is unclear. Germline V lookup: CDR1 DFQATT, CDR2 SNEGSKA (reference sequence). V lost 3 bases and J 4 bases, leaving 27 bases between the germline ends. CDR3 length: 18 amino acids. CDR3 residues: CSARMVSALGSYGETQYF. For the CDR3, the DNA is TGCAGTGCTAGGATGGTGTCGGCCCTCGGATCATACGGAGAGACCCAGTACTTC.

CDR3 sequence reads: CSVVSGTGRTEAFF. Here the CDR3 DNA reads TGCAGCGTTGTGAGTGGGACAGGTCGAACTGAAGCTTTCTTT. The chain joins TRBV29-1 to TRBJ1-1; 8 nucleotides line up with TRBD1. This CDR3 has 14 amino acids. With 4 bases clipped from V and 5 bases from J, the junction kept 9 bases outside the gene matches. Germline CDR1 SQVTM, CDR2 ANQGSEA.

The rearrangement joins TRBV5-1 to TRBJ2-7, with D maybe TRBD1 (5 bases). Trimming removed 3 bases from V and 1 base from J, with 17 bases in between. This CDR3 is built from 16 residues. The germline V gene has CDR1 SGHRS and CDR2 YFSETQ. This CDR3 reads CASSWSLGAGSYEQYF. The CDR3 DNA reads TGCGCCAGCAGCTGGTCCCTAGGGGCAGGATCCTACGAGCAGTACTTC.

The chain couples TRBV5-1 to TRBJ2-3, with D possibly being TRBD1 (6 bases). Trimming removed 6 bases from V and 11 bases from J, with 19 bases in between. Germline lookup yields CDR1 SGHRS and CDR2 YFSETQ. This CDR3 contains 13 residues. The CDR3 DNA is TGCGCCAGCACCAAAGAGTGGGGGCCGGGGCAGTATTTT. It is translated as CASTKEWGPGQYF.